The source of this TCR beta chain is a study of graft-versus-host responses after intestinal transplantation. Across the study: All recipients got anti-thymocyte globulin induction, then tacrolimus and steroids for about 3 years.

Produced via immunoSEQ multiplex PCR; TCRdb's table is partial and in-frame only. The sample comprises about 84,000 clones, 91% of which are singletons, and approximately 0.35% rests with the top ten. Study-wide results and limits: Graft-versus-host to host-versus-graft clonal ratios in allografts were high in patients with graft-donor T cell macrochimerism. An association linked early post-transplant HvG declines with peak circulating GvH clone levels. GvH clones detected in recipient marrow included some appearing first in ileum or blood.

As for this clone: Its target is unknown.

The CDR3 length is 16 residues. Germline lookup yields CDR1 WNHNN and CDR2 SYGVQD (reference sequence). J lost 4 bases, V lost 3 bases, and 8 bases had no gene match. This receptor was obtained from a human donor who was the organ donor for an intestinal transplant. The chain employs TRBV10-1 and TRBJ2-1; 8 positions match TRBD2. The starting material was unstimulated CD4+ T cells sorted from spleen or lymph node cells, obtained before transplant. The CDR3 DNA reads TGCGCCAGCAGTGAATCGACTAGCGCCGATTACAATGAGCAGTTCTTC. It codes for CASSESTSADYNEQFF.